This TCR beta chain appears in the sequencing data of a study of vaccination effects on CD4 cells after COVID-19. Germline CDR1 and CDR2: LNHNV and YYDKDF (reference sequence). There are 14 residues in the CDR3. With 1 base removed from V and 11 bases from J, the gap between germline ends came to 17 bases. Expansion with viral peptide pools was applied to antigen-specific CD4+ T cells by the ViraFEST assay prior to sequencing. When around nine days of culture had elapsed, CD4+ T cells were isolated. Each participant was given two doses of one vaccine (BNT162b2 or mRNA-1273). Assay: immunoSEQ multiplex PCR; the TCRdb copy retains only in-frame clones and omits some. Here the sample spans about 28,000 clones, more than 60% being singletons. This clone was observed once. Its antigen remains unknown.

The source was CD4+ T cells from PBMCs cultured with HCoV-NL63 spike peptides, collected after COVID-19 vaccination. This TCR derives from a human donor who received a COVID-19 vaccine. This sequence joins TRBV15 and TRBJ1-1; D is possibly TRBD1 (5 bases). The CDR3 loop is CATSRAGRRTAAFF. CDR3 nucleotide sequence: TGTGCCACCAGCAGAGCGGGGCGCCGCACCGCGGCTTTCTTT.